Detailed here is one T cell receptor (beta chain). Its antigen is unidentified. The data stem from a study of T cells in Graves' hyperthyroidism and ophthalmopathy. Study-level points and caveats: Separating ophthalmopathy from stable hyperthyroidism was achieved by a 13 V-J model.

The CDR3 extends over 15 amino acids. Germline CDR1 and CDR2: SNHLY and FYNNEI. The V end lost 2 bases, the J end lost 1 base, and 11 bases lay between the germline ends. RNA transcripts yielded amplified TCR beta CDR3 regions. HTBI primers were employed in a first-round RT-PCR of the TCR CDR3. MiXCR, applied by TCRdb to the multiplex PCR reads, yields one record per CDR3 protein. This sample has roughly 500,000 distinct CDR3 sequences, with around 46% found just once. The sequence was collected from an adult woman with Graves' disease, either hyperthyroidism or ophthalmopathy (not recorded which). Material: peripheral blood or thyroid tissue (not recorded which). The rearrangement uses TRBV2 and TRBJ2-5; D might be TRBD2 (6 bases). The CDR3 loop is CASSEMMGGQETQYF. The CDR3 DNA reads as TGTGCCAGCAGTGAAATGATGGGGGGCCAAGAGACCCAGTACTTC.